This entry features one TCR beta chain sequence. What antigen it recognizes has not been identified. Base qualities are missing; no much larger clone stands one base away. This entry is derived from a study of shared clonotypes between healthy human individuals (dated by TCRdb to 2018 to 2020). For context, the study as a whole: Three men and a couple of women, aged 18 to 49 years, made up the cohort. To estimate repertoire size and how much clonotype sharing occurs between individuals, the study deeply sequenced the blood TCR repertoires of 5 or 6 healthy adults. To increase sequencing depth and limit assay-specific biases, TCR repertoire library preparation and sequencing were carried out by different laboratories using diverse techniques. Per donor, three plates each were used for CD4 naive and CD4 memory, two for CD8 naive, and one for CD8 memory. Leukapheresis yielded between about 0.94 and 8.9 billion PBMCs per donor.

CD8 naive samples were CD45RO-negative cells positively selected for CCR7, giving a CD45RA+CCR7+ population that excluded TemRA cells. Healthy HIV-negative adults with no recently reported acute infections or vaccinations were included as donors. Every donor was a Caucasian adult living in Nashville, Tennessee, USA. Blood was collected by leukapheresis, and PBMCs were isolated by Ficoll-Histopaque density gradient centrifugation and then cryopreserved in liquid nitrogen vapor phase. Purity and quantity of every magnetically sorted T cell population were checked by analytical flow cytometry. Each sorted fraction had its genomic DNA isolated and then quantified by UV absorbance on a Nanodrop 2000c. Using the deep immunoSEQ assay, TCR CDR3 regions were amplified from genomic DNA by multiplex PCR. For each cell subset, the extracted genomic DNA was distributed evenly across all wells of several immunoSEQ 96-well plates, and each plate served as one replicate. Each replicate PCR for sorted subsets received roughly 0.2 ug genomic DNA, equal to roughly 33,000 T cell genomes. Purified libraries were measured with a Qubit 3.0 fluorometer, size-checked on a Bioanalyzer 2100, and measured again with the KAPA Library Quantification kit. Every immunoSEQ 96-well plate was sequenced on a separate single-read 150-cycle Illumina NextSeq 550 flow cell. On the authors' methods: The immunoSEQ output contained only junctional sequences without quality scores, so filtering could not match that applied to full-length reads. To assign V/J genes and CDR3, sequences were annotated against IMGT germline references using PyIR, a Python wrapper for IgBLAST v1.9. Reads with weak V/J assignments (E-value above 1e-6), missing CDR3, stop codons, out-of-frame junctions, or ambiguous translated residues were removed. A V3J clonotype was defined by an identical inferred V gene, J gene, and CDR3 amino acid sequence. To compute the percentage overlap between repertoires, the number of shared unique clonotypes was divided by the size of the smaller repertoire. RTK rarefaction, the Chao1 estimator, and Recon v2.1 estimates of unobserved clonotypes were used to assess repertoire richness. OLGA was used to compute generation probabilities for all TCRbeta clonotypes that the gDNA method yielded from four donors. TCRdb stores this immuneACCESS table with in-frame sequences only. Part of the clones is absent; in the studies checked, under half of the shortfall reflects unresolved V genes, and no reason is known for the rest. The V and J calls and clone size are taken from that table; D and trimming were inferred from the DNA. Within this sample are around 1.9 million clones, with 85% to 95% of them counted one time only. The ten top clones hold approximately 1.7% of the sample.

Results the study describes overall, beyond this receptor: Even with the large sequencing depth, rarefaction of the sorted-subset datasets indicated that sequencing was incomplete. Estimated clonotype richness was generally larger for naive than for memory subsets. Sampling was limited to blood, and TCR repertoires in tissue likely differ from TCR repertoires in blood. Clonotypes shared by all four sorted-subset donors showed higher generation probabilities than non-shared clonotypes. Based on pairwise subsampling, the degree of clonotype sharing among donors was expected to be affected by sequencing depth. Roughly 5.2% of naive CD4, around 3.5% of naive CD8, around 2.3% of memory CD4, and around 0.4% of memory CD8 clonotypes were shared across a few donors. Because the study included a small number of donors, the genetic and exposure-history diversity represented was limited.

V and J are truncated by 4 bases and 6 bases respectively, leaving an intervening sequence of 6 bases. The CDR3 runs 11 residues from the cysteine to the phenylalanine. Of all the DNA, just the CDR3 is kept, 33 bases in frame from base 1. The CDR1 and CDR2 encoded by the germline V gene (reference sequence) are SEHNR and FQNEAQ. This TCR was sampled from a man aged 18 to 35 in good health. Some clones in this sample may be carry-over from other donors' samples. What was sequenced was naive CD8+ T cells from PBMCs. The sample's cell subset or site label, in plain terms: CD45RA+CCR7+. This receptor chain uses TRBV7-9 and TRBJ1-1; the D segment cannot be called with confidence. The CDR3 has the sequence CASSSDPEAFF. The DNA sequence reads TGTGCCAGCAGCTCCGATCCTGAAGCTTTCTTT. Extended through the reference TRBV7-9 and TRBJ1-1 proteins, this CDR3 yields the full variable domain: DTGVSQNPRHKITKRGQNVTFRCDPISEHNRLYWYRQTLGQGPEFLTYFQNEAQLEKSRLLSDRFSAERPKGSFSTLEIQRTEQGDSAMYLCASSSDPEAFFGQGTRLTVV.